One sample yielded the 21 T cell receptor beta chains listed below, sequenced in a study of tumor-infiltrating lymphocytes in oesophageal squamous cell carcinoma. In TCRdb, the PCR reads were re-called with MiXCR into one record per CDR3 protein. The top ten hold about 29% of the sample, which has about 2,600 distinct CDR3 sequences, approximately 15% seen once. Sequencing was performed on esophageal tumor tissue. The receptors originated from a male donor with esophageal squamous cell carcinoma.

By sample share, this clonotype is medium-sized. The chain combines TRBV6-1 with TRBJ1-5; possibly TRBD1 for D (5 bases). This CDR3 contains 15 residues. Trimming stripped 6 bases from V and 1 base from J, with 13 bases between. CDR1 is MNHNS and CDR2 is SASEGT in the germline V gene. The CDR3 region is CASRGTGRSNQPQHF. In DNA, the CDR3 is TGTGCCAGCAGGGGAACAGGTCGGAGCAATCAGCCCCAGCATTTT.

This clonotype was found many times. J is TRBJ2-3 and V is TRBV5-1, with D perhaps matching TRBD1 (5 bases). CDR3 length: 15 amino acids. V lost 3 bases, J lost 1 base, and 12 bases lay in between. In germline, CDR1 is SGHRS, CDR2 YFSETQ. The DNA for the CDR3 is TGCGCCAGCAGCTATTCAGGGTTTCGCACAGATACGCAGTATTTT. Translation gives CASSYSGFRTDTQYF. Full variable domain (remainder filled in from reference TRBV5-1 and TRBJ2-3): KAGVTQTPRYLIKTRGQQVTLSCSPISGHRSVSWYQQTPGQGLQFLFEYFSETQRNKGNFPGRFSGRQFSNSRSEMNVSTLELGDSALYLCASSYSGFRTDTQYFGPGTRLTVL.

This clonotype is termed medium-sized (0.01 to 0.1%). The V gene is TRBV5-1, the J gene TRBJ2-7, with 11 bases matching TRBD2. Germline values: CDR1 SGHRS, CDR2 YFSETQ. The length of the CDR3 is 16 residues. V dropped 4 bases and J dropped 5; count of bases not matched to a gene: 11. The CDR3 loop is CASSVKPGTSGDEQYF. In DNA form, the CDR3 reads TGCGCCAGCAGCGTTAAGCCCGGGACTAGCGGAGACGAGCAGTACTTC.

This clonotype was found many times. CDR3: CASSPDRGRGLETQYF. CDR3 nucleotide sequence: TGTGCCAGTAGCCCTGATCGAGGCAGGGGGCTTGAGACCCAGTACTTC. The chain has TRBV19 and TRBJ2-5; 8 positions match TRBD1. The CDR3 consists of 16 residues. The germline V gene encodes CDR1 LNHDA and CDR2 SQIVND (reference sequence). V shed 6 bases, J shed 5 bases, and the junction held 14 bases outside the gene matches.

This clonotype was observed many times. The chain joins TRBV5-1 to TRBJ2-5, with 11 bases lining up with TRBD1. CDR1 and CDR2 from the germline V gene are SGHRS and YFSETQ. The CDR3 sequence is 16 residues long. V was clipped by 0 bases and J by 6 bases; unmatched bases: 7. The CDR3 spells CASSLVGQGVLKTQYF. Written as DNA, the CDR3 is TGCGCCAGCAGCTTGGTGGGACAGGGGGTTTTGAAGACCCAGTACTTC.

Within the sample, this clonotype is medium-sized (0.01 to 0.1%). The chain combines TRBV10-1 with TRBJ2-3; D tentatively fits TRBD1 or TRBD2 (6 bases each). CDR3 length equals 16 residues. V lost 9 bases and J lost 1, with 20 bases in between. Germline-derived CDR1 and CDR2 are WNHNN and SYGVQD (reference sequence). The CDR3 DNA sequence: TGCGCCAGACCCGGTCTGGGGGGCCGGGGCACAGATACGCAGTATTTT. This gives the protein CARPGLGGRGTDTQYF.

As to this clonotype: A single base separates this from a much larger clone, so it may be a read error. This chain uses TRBV6-6 with TRBJ2-1; D uncertain. Germline-derived CDR1 and CDR2 are MNHNY and SVGAGI (reference sequence). The CDR3 runs 13 residues. Trimming pared 0 bases from V and 10 bases from J, leaving 10 bases between. The CDR3 here is CASSYSGSYEQFF. In DNA, the CDR3 is TGTGCCAGCAGTTACTCGGGCAGCTACGAGCAGTTCTTC.

This clonotype counts as medium-sized (0.01 to 0.1%). This rearrangement joins TRBV6-1 to TRBJ2-2; TRBD1 might be the D (6 bases). In germline, CDR1 is MNHNS, CDR2 SASEGT. The germline V and J ends were trimmed by 5 bases and 3 bases, with 16 bases remaining between them. The CDR3 sequence is 16 residues long. This CDR3 is CASSSRRGGYTGELFF. For the CDR3, the DNA is TGTGCCAGCAGTTCCCGCCGTGGGGGCTACACCGGGGAGCTGTTTTTT.

This clonotype was seen repeatedly, ten times or more. The chain combines TRBV10-3 with TRBJ2-5; weak D call: TRBD1 (6 bases). The J call may be mistaken, given a closer DNA end match to TRBJ2-7. CDR1 ENHRY and CDR2 SYGVKD come from the germline V gene. CDR3 length: 12 residues. CDR3 nucleotide sequence: TGTGCCACCACCACAGGGCCGGGCGAGCAGTACTTC. This translates into CATTTGPGEQYF.

By share of the sample, this clonotype is medium-sized. The J gene is TRBJ2-3, the V gene TRBV6-6, with D possibly being TRBD1 (6 bases). The V gene lost 1 base and the J gene lost 3 bases, with 11 bases spanning the gap. CDR1 is MNHNY, CDR2 SVGAGI, per germline (reference sequence). This CDR3 has 15 residues. The CDR3 sequence is CASSYWATGTDTQYF. The CDR3 DNA sequence: TGTGCCAGCAGTTACTGGGCAACAGGGACAGATACGCAGTATTTT.

This clonotype was seen repeatedly, ten times or more. The chain's CDR3 is CASSLGRGLYEQYF. The DNA of the CDR3 is TGCGCCAGCAGCTTGGGTAGGGGGCTCTACGAGCAGTACTTC. The chain employs TRBV5-1 and TRBJ2-7; 7 bases map to TRBD1. The CDR3 extends over 14 amino acids. The germline CDR1 and CDR2 sequences are SGHRS and YFSETQ. After removal of 0 bases from V and 3 bases from J, the junction contained 3 bases not matched to a gene.

In this sample, this clonotype turned up many times. This chain connects TRBV5-1 to TRBJ2-7, with 7 bases matching TRBD2. There are 14 residues in the CDR3. Germline CDR1 and CDR2: SGHRS and YFSETQ. The V segment lost 4 bases and the J segment 3 bases; nucleotides outside the gene matches: 7. The CDR3, as DNA: TGCGCCAGCAGCGGGGAGGGAGTCGTCTACGAGCAGTACTTC. Translated, it gives CASSGEGVVYEQYF.

The chain recombines TRBV5-1 with TRBJ2-1; maybe TRBD1 (6 bases). The end of the DNA is better explained by TRBJ2-7, so the J call may be wrong. The V gene's germline CDR1 is SGHRS and CDR2 YFSETQ. The CDR3 contains 13 residues. CDR3 loop: CASSLARDNEQYF. CDR3 bases: TGCGCCAGCAGCTTGGCCAGGGACAATGAGCAGTACTTC.

This clonotype appeared many times. The V and J genes are TRBV24-1 and TRBJ2-5, with 8 bases fitting TRBD1. The J call may be mistaken, given a closer DNA end match to TRBJ2-7. This CDR3 has 15 residues. Looked up from germline, CDR1 is KGHDR and CDR2 is SFDVKD. The CDR3 nucleotides are TGTGCCACCAGTGATTCGACAGGGGCCTTCTACGAGCAGTACTTC. Translation: CATSDSTGAFYEQYF.

This clonotype was recorded at least ten times. The chain recombines TRBV10-3 with TRBJ2-7; D call uncertain. The CDR3 loop spans 12 amino acids. Trimming pared 5 bases from V and 4 bases from J, leaving 9 bases between. Germline V lookup: CDR1 ENHRY, CDR2 SYGVKD. The CDR3 spells CAISLLSYEQYF. The CDR3 nucleotides are TGTGCCATCAGTCTCCTTTCTTACGAGCAGTACTTC.

Worth noting for this clonotype: An end of the junction differs from the germline gene, which may be a read error. The chain links TRBV7-8 to TRBJ2-3; D call uncertain. CDR1 is SGHVS, CDR2 FQNEAQ, per germline. The CDR3 runs 13 residues. The CDR3 nucleotides read TGTGCCAGCAGCTTAGTGGCCGGCTACGGGCAGTTCTTT. This encodes CASSLVAGYGQFF.

This clonotype has just a few counts. The rearrangement links TRBV25-1 to TRBJ2-7, with a tentative D call TRBD2 (6 bases). V lost 3 bases to trimming and J lost 7 bases, with 22 bases between them. The CDR3 spans 16 residues. CDR1 is MGHDK and CDR2 is SYGVNS in the germline V gene. The CDR3 nucleotides are TGTGCCAGCAGTGACTGGTCAGGAGGAGGGTTGAGTGAGCAGTACTTC. Its protein is CASSDWSGGGLSEQYF.

Relative to its sample, this clonotype is medium-sized. The rearrangement joins TRBV7-2 to TRBJ1-2, with TRBD1 identical over 7 bases. V dropped 0 bases and J dropped 4; count of bases not matched to a gene: 5. This CDR3 is 15 amino acids long. CDR1 is SGHTA and CDR2 is FQGNSA in the germline V gene. The DNA for the CDR3 is TGTGCCAGCAGCTTAGCAGGGGGCGCCAGCTATGGCTACACCTTC. Translation: CASSLAGGASYGYTF.

This clonotype has ten or more counts. The J gene is TRBJ2-2, the V gene TRBV5-1, with a possible D match to TRBD2 (5 bases). V was cut by 5 bases and J by 5 bases, with 13 bases left in between. Germline CDR1 and CDR2: SGHRS and YFSETQ. This CDR3 comprises 14 residues. CDR3 DNA sequence: TGCGCCAGCAGGGCAGAGGGAGTGACCGGGGAGCTGTTTTTT. Translated: CASRAEGVTGELFF.

This clonotype was counted ten times or more. The V and J genes are TRBV5-1 and TRBJ2-1; 7 bases align to TRBD2. This CDR3 is 16 amino acids long. From germline, CDR1 is SGHRS and CDR2 YFSETQ. Germline trimming cut 3 bases from V and 10 bases from J; bases unmatched to any gene: 16. CDR3 loop: CASSSGLRGNTVEQFF. The CDR3 DNA reads as TGCGCCAGCAGCTCCGGTTTGCGGGGGAATACGGTGGAGCAGTTCTTC.

This clonotype came up a few times. The CDR3 ends on some other residue instead of the conserved phenylalanine or tryptophan, so this is likely a read error. The DNA is omitted, as the CDR3 cannot be located on it reliably, and the CDR3 follows TCRdb's listing. This rearrangement joins TRBV7-2 to TRBJ2-5; the listed D gene, TRBD1, was not tested against the DNA. Germline V gene lookup returns CDR1 SGHTA and CDR2 FQGNSA. The CDR3 is 16 amino acids in total, end residues counted. CDR3 sequence: CASSRQGLGSPLHFGN.